The subject of this entry is one T cell receptor beta chain. The data belong to a study of T cells in localized non-small cell lung cancer. Profiling relied on immunoSEQ multiplex PCR, and the TCRdb table lists in-frame clones only, not all of them. The table shows around 3,900 clones, with about 38% occurring only once. Germline CDR1 and CDR2: GTSNPN and SVGIG (reference sequence). This CDR3 spans 20 amino acids. V was pared by 0 bases and J by 4 bases, with 20 bases of the junction left unmatched. The sequenced sample was lung tumor tissue, obtained before any cancer treatment. This receptor was identified in a woman between 35 and 70 years old with stage I lung adenocarcinoma. The J gene is TRBJ1-3, the V gene TRBV30; 8 bases fit TRBD1. The DNA of the CDR3 is TGTGCCTGGAGTGTACGCCCCGGCAGGACAGGGATGCTCCACGGAAACACCATATATTTT. Its protein product is CAWSVRPGRTGMLHGNTIYF.